The present entry profiles one TCR beta chain with its context. Its antigen remains unidentified. A read error may be the cause here, since a much bigger clone is one base away. The germline V gene encodes CDR1 DFQATT and CDR2 SNEGSKA (reference sequence). This CDR3 spans 15 amino acids. This sample was included in a study of T-cell reconstitution after alpha-beta-depleted transplantation in children. Findings and limits, study-wide: Reportedly, only several hundred clones from non-depleted graft cells drove alpha-beta T-cell counts at about two months. At one year after transplant, newly produced T cells mostly accounted for T-cell counts and diversity.

TCRbeta library preparation incorporated unique molecular identifiers. TCRdb reanalysed the PCR reads using MiXCR and keeps one entry per CDR3 protein. The sample carries under 850,000 distinct CDR3 sequences, about an eighth recorded once. Sample: PBMCs, taken before TCRalphabeta/CD19-depleted stem cell transplant. The chain has TRBV20-1 and TRBJ2-3; the D is unclear. With the DNA end fitting TRBJ1-5 better, the J assignment may be wrong. The TCR sequence derives from a girl aged 2-10 years with congenital amegakaryocytic thrombocytopenia, due to receive a stem cell transplant. The CDR3 spells CSARVPGLASDTQHF. The CDR3 DNA is TGCAGTGCTAGAGTTCCAGGACTAGCATCAGATACGCAGCATTTT.